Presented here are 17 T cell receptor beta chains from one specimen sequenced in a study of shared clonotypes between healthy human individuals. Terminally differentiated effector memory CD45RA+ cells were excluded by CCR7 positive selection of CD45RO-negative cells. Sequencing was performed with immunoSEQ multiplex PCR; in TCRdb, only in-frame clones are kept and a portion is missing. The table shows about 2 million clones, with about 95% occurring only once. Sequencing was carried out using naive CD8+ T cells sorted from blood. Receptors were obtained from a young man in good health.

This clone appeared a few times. The CDR3 here is CASSQVAANSPLHF. CDR3 in DNA: TGCGCCAGCAGCCAAGTGGCAGCAAATTCACCCCTCCACTTT. The rearrangement joins TRBV4-1 to TRBJ1-6; no clear D. This CDR3 is built from 14 residues. Germline V gene data show CDR1 as MGHRA and CDR2 as YSYEKL. Deletions cut 1 base from V and 7 bases from J, with 8 bases between.

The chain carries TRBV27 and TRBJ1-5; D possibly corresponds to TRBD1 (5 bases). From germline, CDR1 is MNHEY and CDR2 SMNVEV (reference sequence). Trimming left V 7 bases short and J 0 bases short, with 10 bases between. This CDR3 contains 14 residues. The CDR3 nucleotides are TGTGCCAGCAAGACGGGGGGTAGCAATCAGCCCCAGCATTTT. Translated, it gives CASKTGGSNQPQHF.

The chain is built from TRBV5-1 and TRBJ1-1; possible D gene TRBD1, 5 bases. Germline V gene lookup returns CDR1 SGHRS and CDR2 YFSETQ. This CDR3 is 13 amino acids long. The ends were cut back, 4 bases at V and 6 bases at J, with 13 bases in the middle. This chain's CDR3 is CASSLKGYSEAFF. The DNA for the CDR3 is TGCGCCAGCAGCCTTAAGGGGTACTCTGAAGCTTTCTTT.

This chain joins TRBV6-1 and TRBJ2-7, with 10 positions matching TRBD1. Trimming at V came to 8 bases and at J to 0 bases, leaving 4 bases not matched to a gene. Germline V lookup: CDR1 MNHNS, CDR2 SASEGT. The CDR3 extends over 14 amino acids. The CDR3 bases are TGTGCCAGCGGACGGGACAGGGGCTCCTACGAGCAGTACTTC. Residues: CASGRDRGSYEQYF.

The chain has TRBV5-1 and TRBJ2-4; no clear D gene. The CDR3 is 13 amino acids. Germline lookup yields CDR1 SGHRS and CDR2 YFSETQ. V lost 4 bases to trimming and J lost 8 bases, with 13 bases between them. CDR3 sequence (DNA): TGCGCCAGCAGCCGCGTCCAGCAGGACATTCAGTACTTC. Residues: CASSRVQQDIQYF.

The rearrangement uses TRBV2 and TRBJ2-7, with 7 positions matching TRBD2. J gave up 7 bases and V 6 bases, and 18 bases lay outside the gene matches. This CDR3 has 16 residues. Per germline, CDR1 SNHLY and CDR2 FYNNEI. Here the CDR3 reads CASRGGRPRTEGEQYF. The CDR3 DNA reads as TGTGCCAGCAGGGGAGGGAGGCCCCGGACTGAAGGGGAGCAGTACTTC.

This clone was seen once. The CDR3 loop is CAIKTRDRGDTEAFF. The CDR3 coding sequence is TGCGCCATCAAGACCCGGGACAGGGGCGACACTGAAGCTTTCTTT. The chain joins TRBV4-1 to TRBJ1-1, with TRBD1 matching 10 bases. Germline loops: CDR1 MGHRA, CDR2 YSYEKL. The CDR3 runs 15 residues. V lost 10 bases and J lost 3; bases outside the gene matches: 11.

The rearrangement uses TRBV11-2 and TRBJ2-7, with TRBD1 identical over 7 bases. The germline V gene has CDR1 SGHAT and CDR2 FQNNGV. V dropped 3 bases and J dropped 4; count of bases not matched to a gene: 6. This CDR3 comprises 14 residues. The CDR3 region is CASSFGTAFYEQYF. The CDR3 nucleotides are TGTGCCAGCAGCTTTGGGACAGCCTTTTACGAGCAGTACTTC.

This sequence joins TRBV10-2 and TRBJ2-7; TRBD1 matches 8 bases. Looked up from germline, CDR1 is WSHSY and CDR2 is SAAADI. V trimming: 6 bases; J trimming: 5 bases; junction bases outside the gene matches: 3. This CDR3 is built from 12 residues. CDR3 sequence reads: CASRLTGDEQYF. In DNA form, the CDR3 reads TGCGCCAGCAGATTGACAGGGGACGAGCAGTACTTC.

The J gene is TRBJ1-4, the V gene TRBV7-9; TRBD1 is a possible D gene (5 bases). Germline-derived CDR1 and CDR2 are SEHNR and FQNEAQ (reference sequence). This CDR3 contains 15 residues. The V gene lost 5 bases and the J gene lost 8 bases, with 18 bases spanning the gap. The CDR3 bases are TGTGCCAGCAGCCCTCGGGACGCTATGGGGGAAAAACTGTTTTTT. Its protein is CASSPRDAMGEKLFF. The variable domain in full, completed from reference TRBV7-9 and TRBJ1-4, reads DTGVSQNPRHKITKRGQNVTFRCDPISEHNRLYWYRQTLGQGPEFLTYFQNEAQLEKSRLLSDRFSAERPKGSFSTLEIQRTEQGDSAMYLCASSPRDAMGEKLFFGSGTQLSVL.

The CDR3 region is CASSQDIEGYNEQFF. As DNA, the CDR3 is TGCGCCAGCAGCCAAGATATAGAGGGCTACAATGAGCAGTTCTTC. V is TRBV4-3 and J is TRBJ2-1; D is possibly TRBD2 (5 bases). Germline lookup yields CDR1 LGHNA and CDR2 YSLEER. The CDR3 contains 15 residues. The germline V and J ends were trimmed by 0 bases and 3 bases, with 9 bases remaining between them.

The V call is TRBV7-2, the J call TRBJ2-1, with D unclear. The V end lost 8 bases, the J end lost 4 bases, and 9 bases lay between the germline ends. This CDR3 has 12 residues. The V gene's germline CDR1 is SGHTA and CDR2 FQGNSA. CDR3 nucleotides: TGTGCCAGCCACGACCCTTACAATGAGCAGTTCTTC. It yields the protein CASHDPYNEQFF.

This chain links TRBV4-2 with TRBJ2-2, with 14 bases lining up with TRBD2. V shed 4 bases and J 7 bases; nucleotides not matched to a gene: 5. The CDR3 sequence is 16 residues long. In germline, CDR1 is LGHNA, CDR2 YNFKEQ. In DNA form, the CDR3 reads TGTGCCAGCAGCCTCATCGGACTAGCGGGGGGCGGGGAGCTGTTTTTT. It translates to CASSLIGLAGGGELFF.

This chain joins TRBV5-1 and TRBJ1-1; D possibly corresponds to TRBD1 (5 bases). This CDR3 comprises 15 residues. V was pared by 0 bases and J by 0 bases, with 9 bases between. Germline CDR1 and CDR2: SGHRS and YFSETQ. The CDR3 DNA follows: TGCGCCAGCAGCTTGGACGACAGCCTGAACACTGAAGCTTTCTTT. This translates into CASSLDDSLNTEAFF.

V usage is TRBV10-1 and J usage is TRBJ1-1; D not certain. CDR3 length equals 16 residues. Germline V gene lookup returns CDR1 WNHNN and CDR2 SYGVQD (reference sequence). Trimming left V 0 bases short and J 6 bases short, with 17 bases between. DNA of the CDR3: TGCGCCAGCAGTGAGTCTCCCCAACTACGAGGGTCTGAAGCTTTCTTT. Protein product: CASSESPQLRGSEAFF.

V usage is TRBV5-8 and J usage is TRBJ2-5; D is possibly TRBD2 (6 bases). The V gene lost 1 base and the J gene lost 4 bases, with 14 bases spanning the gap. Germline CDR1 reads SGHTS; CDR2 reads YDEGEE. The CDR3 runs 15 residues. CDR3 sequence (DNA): TGTGCCAGCAGCTTGTATGGGGAGGTACTAGAGACCCAGTACTTC. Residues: CASSLYGEVLETQYF.

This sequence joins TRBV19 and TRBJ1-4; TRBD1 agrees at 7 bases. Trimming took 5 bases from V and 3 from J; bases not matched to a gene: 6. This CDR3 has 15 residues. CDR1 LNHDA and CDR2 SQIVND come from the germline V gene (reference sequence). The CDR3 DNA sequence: TGTGCCAGTAGTTTTGACAGGGATCCTAATGAAAAACTGTTTTTT. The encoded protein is CASSFDRDPNEKLFF.